What follows describes a single TCR beta chain. These data belong to a study of blood T cell repertoires in COVID-19. On the study more broadly: The United States, Italy and Spain provided the acute and convalescent COVID-19 samples. From T cells, B-cell-depleted T cells, or PBMCs came the material, which was cDNA or gDNA.

The junction had 5 bases not matched to a gene; V was cut back by 4 bases and J by 2 bases. There are 15 residues in the CDR3. Germline CDR1 and CDR2: KGHSH and LQKENI. Methods used by the authors: Reference gene primers were amplified, and this amplification served to estimate nucleated cell counts. Profiling relied on immunoSEQ multiplex PCR, and the TCRdb table lists in-frame clones only, not all of them. V, J and clone size are those of that table, while D and trimming were read from the DNA. The table lists about 81,000 clones, about 90% of them singletons. The sequencing input was peripheral blood. The source of this sequence is an elderly woman with acute or convalescent COVID-19. The chain uses TRBV18 and TRBJ1-1; 9 bases agree with TRBD1. The CDR3 nucleotides are TGTGCCAGCTCACAAGGGACAGGGTTTAACACTGAAGCTTTCTTT. It codes for CASSQGTGFNTEAFF.